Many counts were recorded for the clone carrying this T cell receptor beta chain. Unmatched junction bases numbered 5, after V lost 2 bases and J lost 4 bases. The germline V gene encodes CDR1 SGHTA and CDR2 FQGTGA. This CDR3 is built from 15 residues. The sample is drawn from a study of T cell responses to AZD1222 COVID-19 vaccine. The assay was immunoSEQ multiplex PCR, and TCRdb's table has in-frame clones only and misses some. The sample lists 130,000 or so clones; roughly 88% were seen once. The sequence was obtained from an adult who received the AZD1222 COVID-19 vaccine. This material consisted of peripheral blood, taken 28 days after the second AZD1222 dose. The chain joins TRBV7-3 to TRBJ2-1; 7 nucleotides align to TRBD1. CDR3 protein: CASSLVGQLYNEQFF. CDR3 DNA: TGTGCCAGCAGCTTAGTGGGACAGCTTTACAATGAGCAGTTCTTC. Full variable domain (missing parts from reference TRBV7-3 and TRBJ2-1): GAGVSQTPSNKVTEKGKYVELRCDPISGHTALYWYRQSLGQGPEFLIYFQGTGAADDSGLPNDRFFAVRPEGSVSTLKIQRTERGDSAVYLCASSLVGQLYNEQFFGPGTRLTVL.